The 18 T cell receptor beta chains in this list originate from one sample, sequenced in a study of blood T cells in healthy people across ages (dated by TCRdb to about 2015). Libraries came from 5' RACE. TCRdb lists the instrument as Illumina HiSeq 2500. The second PCR ran for roughly 7 to 11 cycles and used a J-beta primer mix along with a sample-barcoded 5' primer. The public reads were reprocessed in TCRdb via fastp at Q25 and MiXCR, keeping in-frame beta chains. Identical CDR3 protein sequences are pooled into one entry, listed with their most common genes and DNA. A total of hundreds of thousands of distinct CDR3 sequences appear in this sample, 56% of them only once. The ten top clones hold roughly 25% of the sample. Source material: blood. All receptors come from a man aged 35-49 years in good health.

The V and J genes are TRBV7-9 and TRBJ2-4; TRBD2 is a possible D gene (6 bases). This CDR3 contains 19 residues. Germline-derived CDR1 and CDR2 are SEHNR and FQNEAQ (reference sequence). Trimming stripped 5 bases from V and 0 bases from J, with 23 bases between. The CDR3 region has the DNA TGTGCCAGCAGCCCCCGCCGCGCCGGGGAGGCCCTAGCCAAAAACATTCAGTACTTC. Its protein is CASSPRRAGEALAKNIQYF.

The chain uses TRBV12-3 or TRBV12-4 and TRBJ2-1; possibly TRBD2 for D (6 bases). The CDR3 consists of 13 residues. V dropped 7 bases and J dropped 7 bases, with 14 bases sitting between them. CDR3 in DNA: TGTGCCAGCACTCCGGCGGGGTATAATGAGCAGTTCTTC. This encodes CASTPAGYNEQFF.

Of note for this clonotype: The junction does not match germline at one end; this may be a read error. The V call is TRBV24-1, the J call TRBJ2-5; 9 nucleotides line up with TRBD1. CDR1 KGHDR and CDR2 SFDVKD come from the germline V gene. CDR3 length: 15 residues. This CDR3 reads CTTSDYDRGSETQYF. The CDR3 region has the DNA TGTACCACCAGTGACTACGACAGGGGGAGTGAGACCCAGTACTTC.

The chain employs TRBV6-2 or TRBV6-3 and TRBJ2-3; perhaps TRBD2 as D (7 bases). The CDR3 is 16 amino acids. Germline V gene data show CDR1 as MNHEY and CDR2 as SVGEGT. Trimming shortened V by 4 bases and J by 5 bases, and 19 bases separated the two germline ends. CDR3 bases: TGTGCCAGCAGTTTGGGGGGGGCTCCCGTCGAAGATACGCAGTATTTT. Translation: CASSLGGAPVEDTQYF.

The rearrangement joins TRBV6-6 to TRBJ2-7, with D unclear. Germline CDR1 MNHNY, CDR2 SVGAGI (reference sequence). Trimming shortened V by 11 bases and J by 3 bases, and 11 bases separated the two germline ends. The CDR3 covers 11 residues. The CDR3 coding sequence is TGTGCCGTCAGTACGGGCTACGAGCAGTACTTC. Its translation: CAVSTGYEQYF.

Here the CDR3 reads CSARAPELSSYEQYF. DNA of the CDR3: TGCAGTGCTAGAGCCCCGGAATTAAGCTCCTACGAGCAGTACTTC. The gene calls are TRBV20-1 and TRBJ2-7; no definite D call. CDR1 and CDR2 (germline): DFQATT, SNEGSKA (reference sequence). The CDR3 is 15 residues long. Trimming took off 1 base at V and 0 bases at J, with 13 bases between the two ends.

This clonotype has just one count. The chain joins TRBV20-1 to TRBJ2-1, with D possibly TRBD1 on 6 matching bases. The CDR3 has 13 amino acids. V lost 6 bases and J lost 3, with 12 bases in between. Per germline, CDR1 DFQATT and CDR2 SNEGSKA (reference sequence). CDR3 residues: CSARQGYYNEQFF. Written as DNA, the CDR3 is TGCAGTGCACGTCAGGGGTACTACAATGAGCAGTTCTTC.

This clonotype showed up just once. V usage is TRBV28 and J usage is TRBJ1-2; 9 bases agree with TRBD1. Trimming at V came to 4 bases and at J to 12 bases, leaving 6 bases not matched to a gene. Germline-derived CDR1 and CDR2 are MDHEN and SYDVKM. The CDR3 totals 12 residues. CDR3 sequence: CASSYRDRENTF. The CDR3, as DNA: TGTGCCAGCAGTTACCGGGACAGGGAAAACACCTTC.

The rearrangement uses TRBV7-9 and TRBJ1-4, with D possibly TRBD1 on 5 matching bases. Germline values: CDR1 SEHNR, CDR2 FQNEAQ (reference sequence). Trimming removed 1 base at V and 5 bases at J, with 5 bases between. The CDR3 sequence is 13 residues long. CDR3 bases: TGTGCCAGCAGCTTAGGGGGGAATGAAAAACTGTTTTTT. Its translation: CASSLGGNEKLFF.

V and J are TRBV7-2 and TRBJ2-1; D tentatively fits TRBD1 or TRBD2 (5 bases each). Germline V lookup: CDR1 SGHTA, CDR2 FQGNSA. V shed 3 bases and J shed 4 bases, with 22 bases lying between them. The CDR3 runs 18 residues. In DNA, the CDR3 is TGTGCCAGCAGCTTTACGGGGCTCCTGGGAAGGGCATACAATGAGCAGTTCTTC. This translates into CASSFTGLLGRAYNEQFF.

The chain is built from TRBV7-2 and TRBJ1-3; D gene unclear. CDR1 and CDR2 from the germline V gene are SGHTA and FQGNSA. Trimming pared 5 bases from V and 3 bases from J, leaving 17 bases between. The CDR3 is made up of 16 amino acids. The CDR3 reads CASSASAGVSGNTIYF. The CDR3 DNA reads TGTGCCAGCAGCGCCTCGGCGGGTGTGAGTGGAAACACCATATATTTT.

The chain combines TRBV30 with TRBJ1-5, with D hard to call. This CDR3 comprises 14 residues. Germline CDR1 GTSNPN, CDR2 SVGIG (reference sequence). Trimming pared 7 bases from V and 0 bases from J, leaving 13 bases between. The CDR3 bases are TGTGCCTACCGGGAGGAGGTTAGCAATCAGCCCCAGCATTTT. Translating it yields CAYREEVSNQPQHF.

This clonotype was seen a handful of times. This rearrangement joins TRBV28 to TRBJ2-7, with D possibly TRBD2 on 6 matching bases. Germline CDR1 MDHEN, CDR2 SYDVKM. The CDR3 has 14 residues. Trimming removed 3 bases at V and 5 bases at J, with 14 bases between. CDR3 sequence: CASSLGTYPNEQYF. The DNA of the CDR3 is TGTGCCAGCAGTTTGGGGACTTACCCCAACGAGCAGTACTTC.

The J gene is TRBJ1-4, the V gene TRBV4-1; D is ambiguous. With 0 bases removed from V and 0 bases from J, the gap between germline ends came to 23 bases. The CDR3 extends over 21 amino acids. The germline V gene has CDR1 MGHRA and CDR2 YSYEKL. The CDR3 DNA reads TGCGCCAGCAGCCAAGATTCCCCCCGTACAGCAGCCCAAGCAACTAATGAAAAACTGTTTTTT. It yields the protein CASSQDSPRTAAQATNEKLFF.

This chain links TRBV6-1 with TRBJ2-1; TRBD1 matches 10 bases. This CDR3 is built from 15 residues. The germline V gene has CDR1 MNHNS and CDR2 SASEGT. Trimming removed 3 bases from V and 8 bases from J; junction bases left unmatched: 7. CDR3 region: CASSEWDRGSDEQFF. Written as DNA, the CDR3 is TGTGCCAGCAGTGAGTGGGACAGGGGAAGCGATGAGCAGTTCTTC.

This sequence joins TRBV4-1 and TRBJ2-1, with TRBD2 as a possible D gene (5 bases). Trimming removed 1 base from V and 10 bases from J, with 11 bases in between. The CDR3 has 13 residues. The germline gives CDR1 MGHRA, CDR2 YSYEKL. This CDR3 is CASSQVLDGEQFF. CDR3 in DNA: TGCGCCAGCAGCCAAGTACTAGATGGCGAGCAGTTCTTC.

This clonotype was counted only a few times. V gene TRBV6-5 combines with J gene TRBJ1-2; D is undetermined. CDR3 size: 13 residues. CDR1 and CDR2 (germline): MNHEY, SVGAGI. Trimming shortened V by 6 bases and J by 2 bases, and 10 bases separated the two germline ends. This chain's CDR3 is CASSNHKNYGYTF. The DNA for the CDR3 is TGTGCCAGCAGCAATCATAAGAACTATGGCTACACCTTC.

This clonotype was recorded a few times. The V gene is TRBV4-1, the J gene TRBJ2-5; D ambiguous. Between the trimmed V and J ends, which lost 0 bases and 6 bases, there was a span of 14 bases. Germline values: CDR1 MGHRA, CDR2 YSYEKL. This CDR3 has 15 amino acids. CDR3 nucleotide sequence: TGCGCCAGCAGCCAAGATCGTAGTATTTTGAAGACCCAGTACTTC. Its translation: CASSQDRSILKTQYF.